The 17 T cell receptor beta chains below come from one sample, sequenced in a study of shared clonotypes between healthy human individuals. Assay: immunoSEQ multiplex PCR; the TCRdb copy retains only in-frame clones and omits some. The sample consists of 600,000 or so clones, roughly 95% of them appearing once. Terminally differentiated effector memory CD45RA+ cells were excluded from the naive CD8 cells, which were CD45RO-negative and positively selected for CCR7. What was sequenced was naive CD8+ T cells sorted from blood. Receptors originate from a woman aged 25 to 39 in good health.

The chain combines TRBV10-1 with TRBJ2-3, with D hard to call. V lost 6 bases and J 2 bases, leaving 18 bases between the germline ends. Germline values: CDR1 WNHNN, CDR2 SYGVQD (reference sequence). This CDR3 comprises 16 residues. The CDR3 is CASSDSVAGSTDTQYF. The CDR3 DNA is TGCGCCAGCAGCGACTCGGTGGCAGGATCCACAGATACGCAGTATTTT.

This clone was seen just once. The J gene is TRBJ1-5, the V gene TRBV19, with unresolved D. Deletions cut 4 bases from V and 0 bases from J, with 10 bases between. The CDR3 runs to 15 residues. Germline V gene data show CDR1 as LNHDA and CDR2 as SQIVND (reference sequence). Here the CDR3 reads CASSRPGHSNQPQHF. The CDR3 bases are TGTGCCAGTAGTAGGCCAGGCCATAGCAATCAGCCCCAGCATTTT.

The V gene is TRBV2, the J gene TRBJ1-5; the D is unclear. The CDR3 sequence is 13 residues long. Per the germline V gene, CDR1 is SNHLY and CDR2 is FYNNEI. With 7 bases removed from V and 4 bases from J, the gap between germline ends came to 11 bases. Here the CDR3 DNA reads TGTGCCAGCAATGGGTGGGGAAATCAGCCCCAGCATTTT. Amino acids: CASNGWGNQPQHF.

J is TRBJ2-7 and V is TRBV29-1; no clear D. This CDR3 is built from 13 residues. Trimming took off 0 bases at V and 2 bases at J, with 8 bases between the two ends. Germline V lookup: CDR1 SQVTM, CDR2 ANQGSEA. CDR3 sequence reads: CSVEDTATYEQYF. The DNA for the CDR3 is TGCAGCGTTGAAGATACGGCAACCTACGAGCAGTACTTC.

The chain is built from TRBV28 and TRBJ2-3; D is uncertain. Germline V gene sequence: CDR1 MDHEN, CDR2 SYDVKM. The CDR3 has 14 residues. Trimming left V 1 base short and J 2 bases short, with 7 bases between. The CDR3 protein is CASSLYFNTDTQYF. The CDR3 DNA reads TGTGCCAGCAGTTTATACTTTAACACAGATACGCAGTATTTT.

This clone was observed a single time. The chain recombines TRBV12-5 with TRBJ1-2, with D possibly being TRBD1 (6 bases). CDR3 length: 15 amino acids. Germline V CDR1 and CDR2: LGHNT, FRNRAP. Trimming stripped 1 base from V and 4 bases from J, with 13 bases between. In nucleotides, the CDR3 is TGTGCTAGTGGTTTGGACAGGGATCGCCCCTATGGCTACACCTTC. This translates into CASGLDRDRPYGYTF. Variable domain in full (rest from reference TRBV12-5 and TRBJ1-2): DARVTQTPRHKVTEMGQEVTMRCQPILGHNTVFWYRQTMMQGLELLAYFRNRAPLDDSGMPKDRFSAEMPDATLATLKIQPSEPRDSAVYFCASGLDRDRPYGYTFGSGTRLTVV.

CDR3: CASSYTGNTYNEQFF. As DNA, the CDR3 is TGTGCCAGCAGTTATACAGGTAATACCTACAATGAGCAGTTCTTC. The V gene is TRBV28, the J gene TRBJ2-1, with a tentative D call TRBD1 (5 bases). Germline V gene lookup returns CDR1 MDHEN and CDR2 SYDVKM. CDR3 length: 15 amino acids. Trimming removed 4 bases from V and 2 bases from J, with 12 bases in between. Supplemented by reference TRBV28 and TRBJ2-1, the full variable domain reads DVKVTQSSRYLVKRTGEKVFLECVQDMDHENMFWYRQDPGLGLRLIYFSYDVKMKEKGDIPEGYSVSREKKERFSLILESASTNQTSMYLCASSYTGNTYNEQFFGPGTRLTVL.

This chain links TRBV28 with TRBJ2-1; 10 bases fit TRBD1. V gave up 6 bases and J gave up 6 bases; unmatched junction bases: 2. CDR3 length: 13 residues. CDR1 MDHEN and CDR2 SYDVKM come from the germline V gene. The CDR3 DNA follows: TGTGCCAGCAGAGACAGGGGGCTCAATGAGCAGTTCTTC. Translated, it gives CASRDRGLNEQFF. Based on the CDR3 plus reference TRBV28 and TRBJ2-1, the full variable domain is DVKVTQSSRYLVKRTGEKVFLECVQDMDHENMFWYRQDPGLGLRLIYFSYDVKMKEKGDIPEGYSVSREKKERFSLILESASTNQTSMYLCASRDRGLNEQFFGPGTRLTVL.

This clone showed up just a few times. V usage is TRBV27 and J usage is TRBJ1-2, with D unclear. This CDR3 has 11 amino acids. From germline, CDR1 is MNHEY and CDR2 SMNVEV (reference sequence). Trimming pared 2 bases from V and 2 bases from J, leaving 0 bases between. CDR3 protein: CASSLNYGYTF. CDR3 DNA: TGTGCCAGCAGTTTAAACTATGGCTACACCTTC.

The genes are TRBV5-4 and TRBJ2-7; D gene unclear. CDR1 is SGHNT, CDR2 YYREEE, per germline (reference sequence). The germline V and J ends were trimmed by 4 bases and 2 bases, with 13 bases remaining between them. This CDR3 region has 14 residues. CDR3 sequence: CASSDAGVPYEQYF. CDR3 sequence (DNA): TGTGCCAGCAGCGATGCTGGGGTTCCCTACGAGCAGTACTTC.

This clone was counted a single time. The V gene is TRBV19, the J gene TRBJ2-1, with D unclear. Per germline, CDR1 LNHDA and CDR2 SQIVND (reference sequence). The CDR3 is 15 residues long. Trimming left V 2 bases short and J 6 bases short, with 14 bases between. CDR3: CASSILMVRFNEQFF. The CDR3 coding sequence is TGTGCCAGTAGTATATTAATGGTCCGTTTCAATGAGCAGTTCTTC.

The chain couples TRBV2 to TRBJ1-1; D might be TRBD1 (5 bases). The CDR3 sequence is 13 residues long. Trimming left V 9 bases short and J 7 bases short, with 18 bases between. Germline assignment: CDR1 SNHLY and CDR2 FYNNEI. The CDR3 bases are TGTGCCAGAGAAGGGCAGGGCAACTATGAAGCTTTCTTT. Translating gives CAREGQGNYEAFF.

The chain joins TRBV29-1 to TRBJ2-2; 12 bases fit TRBD2. With V trimmed by 4 bases and J by 5 bases, 5 bases remained unmatched. The germline V gene encodes CDR1 SQVTM and CDR2 ANQGSEA. CDR3 length: 15 amino acids. CDR3 coding DNA: TGCAGCGTTGCGACTAGCGGGAGTAGGACCGGGGAGCTGTTTTTT. Its protein product is CSVATSGSRTGELFF.

The chain uses TRBV27 and TRBJ1-2, with no clear D. The V gene's germline CDR1 is MNHEY and CDR2 SMNVEV (reference sequence). V was clipped by 2 bases and J by 2 bases, with 3 bases between them. The length of the CDR3 is 12 residues. Here the CDR3 reads CASSLGNYGYTF. The CDR3 DNA follows: TGTGCCAGCAGTTTAGGCAACTATGGCTACACCTTC.

The V gene is TRBV7-2, the J gene TRBJ2-7; the D is unclear. Between the trimmed V and J ends, which lost 6 bases and 0 bases, there was a span of 12 bases. From germline, CDR1 is SGHTA and CDR2 FQGNSA. The CDR3 length is 14 residues. CDR3 residues: CASSAWGISYEQYF. As DNA, the CDR3 is TGTGCCAGCAGTGCCTGGGGTATCTCCTACGAGCAGTACTTC.

The V and J genes are TRBV19 and TRBJ2-5, with a weak D call TRBD2 (6 bases). The closer fit of TRBJ2-7 to the DNA end suggests the J call may be wrong. From germline, CDR1 is LNHDA and CDR2 SQIVND (reference sequence). CDR3 length: 13 amino acids. The CDR3 DNA reads as TGTGCCAGTACTGGAGGGGCCGGGTACGAGCAGTACTTC. Its protein product is CASTGGAGYEQYF.

The chain uses TRBV2 and TRBJ1-2, with 7 bases identical to TRBD1. This CDR3 has 15 amino acids. The V gene's germline CDR1 is SNHLY and CDR2 FYNNEI. Trimming at V came to 2 bases and at J to 3 bases, leaving 6 bases not matched to a gene. CDR3 sequence reads: CASSERTGDYYGYTF. The CDR3, as DNA: TGTGCCAGCAGTGAACGCACAGGGGATTACTATGGCTACACCTTC.